The T cell receptor (beta chain) described here comes from a study of T cells in Graves' hyperthyroidism and ophthalmopathy. Researchers took RNA transcripts and amplified the TCR beta CDR3 regions from them. RT-PCR in the first round (using the HTBI primer set) targeted the TCR CDR3. TCRdb re-called the multiplex PCR reads through MiXCR, storing one row per CDR3 protein. Found here are 600,000 to 750,000 distinct CDR3 sequences, 15% to 20% of them singletons; the top ten hold roughly a sixth. This clonotype was detected ten times or more. Specimen: blood. The receptor was isolated from a man in his fifties or sixties with Graves' hyperthyroidism.

The CDR3 region is CASSSGTGNDGYTF. CDR3 nucleotides: TGTGCCAGCAGCTCCGGGACAGGGAACGATGGCTACACCTTC. The chain combines TRBV28 with TRBJ1-2; 9 nucleotides match TRBD1. The CDR3 totals 14 residues. Germline CDR1 is MDHEN and CDR2 is SYDVKM. V lost 6 bases to trimming and J lost 6 bases; unmatched junction nucleotides: 8.